This section outlines one T cell receptor beta chain sequence together with its context. As yet, its antigen is unknown. The data are from a study of regulatory T cells in long-lasting Graves disease. Time point meaning: persistent/refractory GD, antithyroid drugs over 5 years with positive TRAb. TCR sequences were obtained from RNA taken from PBMCs. Study-level points and caveats: Lower TCR diversity characterized persistent Graves' patients relative to newly diagnosed patients.

To make TCR beta libraries, researchers used iRepertoire HTBI primers and Arm-PCR of CDR3 regions. A single record per CDR3 protein comes from TCRdb applying MiXCR to the multiplex PCR reads. Counted here are 310,000 or so distinct CDR3 sequences, under 25% occurring once; the ten biggest clones make up 56%. This material consisted of peripheral blood mononuclear cells (PBMCs), taken when the disease was refractory, from a patient treated with antithyroid drugs. This sequence was found in a female donor with Graves disease.

The CDR3 coding sequence is TGTGCCAGCAGCCCACCCGGAGGGGCAGAAGCTTTCTTT. The encoded protein is CASSPPGGAEAFF. The chain couples TRBV7-9 to TRBJ1-1; the D gene is possibly TRBD1 (5 bases). The CDR3 totals 13 residues. V was shortened by 5 bases and J by 8 bases, with 15 bases between the two germline ends. Germline lookup yields CDR1 SEHNR and CDR2 FQNEAQ (reference sequence).